This T cell receptor beta chain came from a study of T-cell reconstitution after alpha-beta-depleted transplantation in children. The CDR3 loop spans 19 amino acids. CDR1 is PRHDT, CDR2 FYEKMQ, per germline (reference sequence). J gave up 4 bases and V 5 bases, and 20 bases lay outside the gene matches. Unique molecular identifiers were incorporated during preparation of the TCRbeta library. TCRdb re-called the PCR reads with MiXCR, one entry per CDR3 protein. The sample shows about 600,000 distinct CDR3 sequences, roughly 13% of them seen only once. This receptor was identified in a male patient between 10 and 17 years old who had a stem cell transplant for acute myeloid leukemia, so the T cells may come from the graft donor. Here the sequenced sample was PBMCs, mostly from graft donor cells, taken 360 days after TCRalphabeta/CD19-depleted stem cell transplant. This chain connects TRBV13 to TRBJ2-4; 7 positions match TRBD1. The CDR3 sequence is CASSGLIDRVRSGKNIQYF. The CDR3 DNA reads as TGTGCCAGCAGCGGATTAATCGACAGGGTACGCTCCGGGAAAAACATTCAGTACTTC.